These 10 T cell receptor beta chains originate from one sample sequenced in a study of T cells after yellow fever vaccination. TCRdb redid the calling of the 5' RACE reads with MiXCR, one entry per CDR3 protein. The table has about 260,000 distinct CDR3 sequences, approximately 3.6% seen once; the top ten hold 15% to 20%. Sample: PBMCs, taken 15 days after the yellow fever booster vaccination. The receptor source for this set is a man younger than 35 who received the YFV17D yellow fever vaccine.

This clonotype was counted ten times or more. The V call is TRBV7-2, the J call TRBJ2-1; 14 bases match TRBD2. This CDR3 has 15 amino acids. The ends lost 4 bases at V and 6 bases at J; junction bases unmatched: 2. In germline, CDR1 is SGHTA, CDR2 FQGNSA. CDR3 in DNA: TGTGCCAGCAGCTGGGGACTAGCGGGGGTCAATGAGCAGTTCTTC. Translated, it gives CASSWGLAGVNEQFF. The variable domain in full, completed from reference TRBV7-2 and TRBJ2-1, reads GAGVSQSPSNKVTEKGKDVELRCDPISGHTALYWYRQSLGQGLEFLIYFQGNSAPDKSGLPSDRFSAERTGGSVSTLTIQRTQQEDSAVYLCASSWGLAGVNEQFFGPGTRLTVL.

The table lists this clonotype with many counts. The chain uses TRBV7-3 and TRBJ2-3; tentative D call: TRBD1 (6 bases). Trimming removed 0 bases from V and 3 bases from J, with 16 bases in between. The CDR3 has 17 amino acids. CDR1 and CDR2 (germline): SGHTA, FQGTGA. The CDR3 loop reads CASSLTGRGDGTDTQYF. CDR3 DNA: TGTGCCAGCAGCTTAACTGGCAGGGGTGATGGAACAGATACGCAGTATTTT. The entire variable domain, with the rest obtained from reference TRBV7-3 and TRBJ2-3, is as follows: GAGVSQTPSNKVTEKGKYVELRCDPISGHTALYWYRQSLGQGPEFLIYFQGTGAADDSGLPNDRFFAVRPEGSVSTLKIQRTERGDSAVYLCASSLTGRGDGTDTQYFGPGTRLTVL.

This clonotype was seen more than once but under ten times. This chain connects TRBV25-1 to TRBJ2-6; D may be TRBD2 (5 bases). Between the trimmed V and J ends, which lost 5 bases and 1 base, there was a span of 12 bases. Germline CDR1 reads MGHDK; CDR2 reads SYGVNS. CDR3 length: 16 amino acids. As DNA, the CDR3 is TGTGCCAGCAGTTCATGGGGAGATTCTGGGGCCAACGTCCTGACTTTC. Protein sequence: CASSSWGDSGANVLTF.

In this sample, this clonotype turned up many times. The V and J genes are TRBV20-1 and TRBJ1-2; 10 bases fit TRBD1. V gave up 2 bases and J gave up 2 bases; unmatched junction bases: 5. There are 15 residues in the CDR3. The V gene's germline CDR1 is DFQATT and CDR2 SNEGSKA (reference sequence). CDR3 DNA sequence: TGCAGTGCTAGAATCCGGGACAGGGGAAACTATGGCTACACCTTC. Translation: CSARIRDRGNYGYTF.

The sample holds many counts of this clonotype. CDR3 nucleotide sequence: TGCGCCAGCAGCTTGGGGGTAACGGACACCATATATTTT. Translated: CASSLGVTDTIYF. The chain uses TRBV5-1 and TRBJ1-3; D unresolved. The CDR3 has 13 residues. Per germline, CDR1 SGHRS and CDR2 YFSETQ. Trimming pared 0 bases from V and 8 bases from J, leaving 9 bases between.

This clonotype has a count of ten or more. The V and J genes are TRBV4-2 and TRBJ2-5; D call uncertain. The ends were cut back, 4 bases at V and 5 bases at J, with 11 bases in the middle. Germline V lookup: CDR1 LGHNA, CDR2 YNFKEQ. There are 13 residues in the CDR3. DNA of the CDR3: TGTGCCAGCAGCCCTTTAGCATTGGAGACCCAGTACTTC. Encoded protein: CASSPLALETQYF.

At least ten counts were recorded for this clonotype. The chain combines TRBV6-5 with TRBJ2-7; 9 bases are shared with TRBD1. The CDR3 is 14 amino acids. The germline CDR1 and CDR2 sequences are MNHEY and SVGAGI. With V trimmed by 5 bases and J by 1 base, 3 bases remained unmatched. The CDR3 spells CASSRTGVSYEQYV. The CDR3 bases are TGTGCCAGCAGTCGGACAGGGGTTTCCTACGAGCAGTACGTC.

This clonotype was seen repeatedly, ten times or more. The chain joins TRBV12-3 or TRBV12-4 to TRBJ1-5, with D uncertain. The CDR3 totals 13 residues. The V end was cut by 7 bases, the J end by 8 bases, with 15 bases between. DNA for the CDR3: TGTGCCAGCACCCCACGGGGAATCAAGCCCCAGCATTTT. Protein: CASTPRGIKPQHF.

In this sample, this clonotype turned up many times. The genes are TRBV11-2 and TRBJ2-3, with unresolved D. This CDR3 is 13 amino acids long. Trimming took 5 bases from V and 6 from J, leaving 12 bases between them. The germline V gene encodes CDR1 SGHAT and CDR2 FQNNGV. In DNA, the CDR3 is TGTGCCAGCAGCCGAGTCGGGTCGGATACGCAGTATTTT. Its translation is CASSRVGSDTQYF.

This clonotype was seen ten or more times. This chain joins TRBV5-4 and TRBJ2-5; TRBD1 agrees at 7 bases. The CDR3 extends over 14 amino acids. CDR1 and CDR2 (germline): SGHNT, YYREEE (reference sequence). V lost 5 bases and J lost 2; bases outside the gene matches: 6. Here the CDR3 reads CASSPRTGQETQYF. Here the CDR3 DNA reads TGTGCCAGCAGTCCTCGGACAGGACAAGAGACCCAGTACTTC.